Listed here are 16 T cell receptor beta chains from one sample, sequenced in a study of CD8 T cells in ankylosing spondylitis (dated by TCRdb to about 2017). Libraries were built with 5' RACE. Sequencing relied on an Illumina HiSeq 2500. Using fastp trimming at Q25 and MiXCR clonotype assembly, TCRdb reanalyzed the public sequencing data and kept in-frame beta chains. Records with the same CDR3 protein are collapsed into one entry carrying the most frequent genes and DNA. The sample table records 200,000 or so distinct CDR3 sequences; roughly 24% of these occur just once. The top ten constitute less than 8.5% of the sample. The material sequenced was blood, either unsorted or a sorted T cell fraction (not recorded which). The receptors shown here come from a male donor with ankylosing spondylitis or in good health (not recorded which).

The V call is TRBV7-2, the J call TRBJ1-2; D not resolved. The V end lost 2 bases, the J end lost 6 bases, and 16 bases lay between the germline ends. The CDR3 consists of 15 residues. The germline V gene has CDR1 SGHTA and CDR2 FQGNSA. The CDR3 sequence: CASSLKGGQSDGYTF. CDR3 DNA sequence: TGTGCCAGCAGCTTAAAGGGCGGGCAGAGCGATGGCTACACCTTC.

The chain has TRBV6-2 or TRBV6-3 and TRBJ1-1; no definite D call. Looked up from germline, CDR1 is MNHEY and CDR2 is SVGEGT. V was clipped by 8 bases and J by 5 bases, with 9 bases between them. This CDR3 spans 11 amino acids. The CDR3 here is CASGMTTEAFF. Here the CDR3 DNA reads TGTGCCAGCGGAATGACGACTGAAGCTTTCTTT.

This clonotype has ten or more counts. The CDR3 reads CASGRVGNQPQHF. CDR3 in DNA: TGTGCCAGCGGGAGGGTTGGAAATCAGCCCCAGCATTTT. The chain links TRBV6-1 to TRBJ1-5; D unresolved. V was pared by 8 bases and J by 4 bases, with 12 bases between. The CDR3 sequence is 13 residues long. CDR1 MNHNS and CDR2 SASEGT come from the germline V gene.

V and J are TRBV5-1 and TRBJ2-7, with 8 bases matching TRBD2. This CDR3 has 16 residues. J lost 6 bases, V lost 4 bases, and 15 bases had no gene match. CDR1 is SGHRS and CDR2 is YFSETQ in the germline V gene. CDR3 DNA sequence: TGCGCCAGCAGCGAACGTACCGGGACTAGAGAGGGCGAGCAGTACTTC. This codes for CASSERTGTREGEQYF. Using reference TRBV5-1 and TRBJ2-7 for the parts outside the CDR3, the full variable domain is KAGVTQTPRYLIKTRGQQVTLSCSPISGHRSVSWYQQTPGQGLQFLFEYFSETQRNKGNFPGRFSGRQFSNSRSEMNVSTLELGDSALYLCASSERTGTREGEQYFGPGTRLTVT.

V usage is TRBV29-1 and J usage is TRBJ2-7; possible D gene TRBD1, 6 bases. Germline CDR1 is SQVTM and CDR2 is ANQGSEA. The CDR3 runs 13 residues. V gave up 3 bases and J gave up 8 bases, with 17 bases separating them. In nucleotides, the CDR3 is TGCAGCGTTGAGGGGGCCGGGGAGCACAAGCAGTACTTC. Translated: CSVEGAGEHKQYF.

This clonotype turned up a few times. CDR3 amino acids: CASSQGRYEQYF. In DNA, the CDR3 is TGTGCCAGCAGTCAGGGGCGCTACGAGCAGTACTTC. The V call is TRBV25-1, the J call TRBJ2-7; tentatively, D is TRBD1 (6 bases). V lost 5 bases to trimming and J lost 3 bases, with 8 bases between them. CDR1 and CDR2 from the germline V gene are MGHDK and SYGVNS. The CDR3 consists of 12 residues.

CDR3: CSAFSGRARSYEQYF. The DNA for the CDR3 is TGCAGTGCTTTTAGCGGGAGGGCCCGCTCCTACGAGCAGTACTTC. The chain couples TRBV20-1 to TRBJ2-7; TRBD2 aligns across 11 bases. Germline V gene sequence: CDR1 DFQATT, CDR2 SNEGSKA (reference sequence). V shed 5 bases, J shed 0 bases, and the junction held 6 bases outside the gene matches. The CDR3 loop spans 15 amino acids.

This clonotype has at least ten counts. The rearrangement uses TRBV4-1 and TRBJ1-1; the match to TRBD1 covers 9 bases. The CDR3 loop spans 15 amino acids. Germline lookup yields CDR1 MGHRA and CDR2 YSYEKL. J lost 2 bases, V lost 4 bases, and 5 bases had no gene match. CDR3: CASSLRDRDNTEAFF. CDR3 DNA: TGCGCCAGCAGCCTTCGGGACAGGGATAACACTGAAGCTTTCTTT.

This clonotype was recorded at least ten times. V gene TRBV5-6 combines with J gene TRBJ1-1; D gene ambiguous. Looked up from germline, CDR1 is SGHDT and CDR2 is YYEEEE. Trimming removed 2 bases at V and 1 base at J, with 9 bases between. There are 14 residues in the CDR3. CDR3 sequence: CASSLPVRNTEAFF. CDR3 bases: TGTGCCAGCAGCTTACCAGTCCGGAACACTGAAGCTTTCTTT.

V gene TRBV11-2 combines with J gene TRBJ2-7; TRBD2 agrees at 12 bases. V gave up 5 bases and J gave up 2 bases; unmatched junction bases: 1. CDR1 and CDR2 from the germline V gene are SGHAT and FQNNGV. The CDR3 extends over 14 amino acids. The CDR3 spells CASSRLAGAYEQYF. The CDR3 DNA is TGTGCCAGCAGCCGACTAGCGGGAGCCTACGAGCAGTACTTC.

This clonotype was recorded many times. The rearrangement joins TRBV5-1 to TRBJ2-5; the match to TRBD1 covers 7 bases. Losses at the gene ends were 4 bases for V and 5 bases for J; bases not matched to a gene: 14. The germline gives CDR1 SGHRS, CDR2 YFSETQ. This CDR3 comprises 16 residues. DNA of the CDR3: TGCGCCAGCAGCCCCCCCAATCGACAGGGTGCGGAGACCCAGTACTTC. Translating gives CASSPPNRQGAETQYF.

In its sample, this clonotype was seen many times. The chain is built from TRBV12-3 or TRBV12-4 and TRBJ1-5; D not resolved. This CDR3 has 11 residues. The V and J ends lost 2 bases and 9 bases respectively, with 5 bases between them. CDR3 nucleotides: TGTGCCAGCAGTTTAAAGGGGCCCCAGCATTTT. It specifies CASSLKGPQHF.

A few counts support this clonotype. The rearrangement joins TRBV20-1 to TRBJ2-7; a weak D match, TRBD2 (6 bases). In germline, CDR1 is DFQATT, CDR2 SNEGSKA (reference sequence). The CDR3 extends over 14 amino acids. The V end lost 3 bases, the J end lost 0 bases, and 12 bases lay between the germline ends. The chain's CDR3 is CSASGTRSSYEQYF. In nucleotides, the CDR3 is TGCAGTGCTAGTGGGACTCGGAGCTCCTACGAGCAGTACTTC.

The chain joins TRBV4-2 to TRBJ2-7; 7 nucleotides agree with TRBD2. The germline CDR1 and CDR2 sequences are LGHNA and YNFKEQ. The CDR3 spans 14 residues. Trimming took 6 bases from V and 5 from J; bases not matched to a gene: 10. The CDR3 DNA sequence: TGTGCCAGCAGTCTCGGAACTAGCGCCAACGAGCAGTACTTC. Amino acids: CASSLGTSANEQYF.

The rearrangement joins TRBV12-3 or TRBV12-4 to TRBJ2-1; 11 bases match TRBD2. This CDR3 is built from 14 residues. Germline trimming cut 2 bases from V and 13 bases from J; bases unmatched to any gene: 7. CDR3 residues: CASSLPSGRPIQFF. Here the CDR3 DNA reads TGTGCCAGCAGTTTACCTAGCGGGAGGCCTATCCAGTTCTTC.

In this sample, this clonotype turned up many times. The DNA for the CDR3 is TGTGCCAGCAGTCGTCACAGGGATACAGGGGCCAACGTCCTGACTTTC. Translated, it gives CASSRHRDTGANVLTF. This chain uses TRBV6-1 with TRBJ2-6; possibly TRBD1 for D (6 bases). CDR1 is MNHNS and CDR2 is SASEGT in the germline V gene. V was cut by 5 bases and J by 4 bases, with 15 bases left in between. This CDR3 region has 16 residues.